This T cell receptor beta chain originates from a study of blood T cell repertoires in COVID-19. Study-wide context: Researchers got acute and convalescent COVID-19 samples from the United States, Italy and Spain. In each case, the material was cDNA or gDNA derived from T cells, B-cell-depleted T cells, or PBMCs.

Original processing methods: Using reference gene primer amplification, nucleated cell counts were estimated. Measured with immunoSEQ multiplex PCR; TCRdb has only the in-frame clones, and not every one. The DNA was the basis for D and trimming; V, J and clone size are from that table. The sample gives 180,000 or so clones, about 85% of which show up once; 9.8% is in the top ten. CDR1 and CDR2 (germline): KGHSH, LQKENI. Losses at the gene ends were 3 bases for V and 1 base for J; bases not matched to a gene: 10. The CDR3 contains 17 residues. This rearrangement joins TRBV18 to TRBJ2-7, with 9 bases matching TRBD1. Sequenced material: peripheral blood. The sequence derives from an elderly woman with acute or convalescent COVID-19. The CDR3 coding sequence is TGTGCCAGCTCACCGGAAGGGGCCGGACAGGGGTCCTACGAGCAGTACTTC. Encoded protein: CASSPEGAGQGSYEQYF.